This entry lists 10 T cell receptor beta chains sequenced from one sample in a study of OX40 agonist ivuxolimab in advanced cancers. Repertoires were generated with immunoSEQ multiplex PCR, while TCRdb's copy carries only in-frame clones and drops some. This table has more than 80,000 clones, about 89% appearing once. This sample comprised CD4+ or CD8+ T cells sorted from blood, obtained in a trial of the OX40 agonist ivuxolimab. The receptors were sampled from an adult with an advanced solid tumor such as melanoma, head and neck, liver or kidney cancer.

This chain joins TRBV19 and TRBJ1-6; TRBD1 matches at 8 bases. Per the germline V gene, CDR1 is LNHDA and CDR2 is SQIVND (reference sequence). CDR3 size: 15 residues. V lost 5 bases, J lost 5 bases, and 5 bases stayed unmatched. CDR3: CASSPTGEDNSPLHF. CDR3 DNA: TGTGCCAGTAGTCCGACAGGGGAGGATAATTCACCCCTCCACTTT.

This clone was seen a single time. The CDR3 coding sequence is TGTGCCAGCAGTCCGCCTAGGGGTGGTGGAGATCAGCCCCAGCATTTT. It specifies CASSPPRGGGDQPQHF. J is TRBJ1-5 and V is TRBV28; tentatively, D is TRBD1 (5 bases). Trimming removed 5 bases at V and 5 bases at J, with 19 bases between. Germline V CDR1 and CDR2: MDHEN, SYDVKM. There are 16 residues in the CDR3.

The chain combines TRBV20-1 with TRBJ1-1; D ambiguous. Deletions cut 6 bases from V and 3 bases from J, with 8 bases between. The CDR3 has 11 residues. CDR1 and CDR2 from the germline V gene are DFQATT and SNEGSKA (reference sequence). The CDR3 loop is CSAKRDTEAFF. As DNA, the CDR3 is TGCAGTGCCAAGAGGGACACTGAAGCTTTCTTT.

This clone was detected once. V is TRBV6-5 and J is TRBJ2-7; D possibly corresponds to TRBD2 (6 bases). The germline V and J ends were trimmed by 6 bases and 1 base, with 13 bases remaining between them. The CDR3 runs 14 residues. Germline lookup yields CDR1 MNHEY and CDR2 SVGAGI. CDR3 DNA: TGTGCCAGCAGAGAAACGGGACTTTCCTACGAGCAGTACTTC. It specifies CASRETGLSYEQYF.

The V gene is TRBV28, the J gene TRBJ1-5; unclear D gene. This CDR3 is built from 13 residues. CDR1 MDHEN and CDR2 SYDVKM come from the germline V gene. V dropped 6 bases and J dropped 3 bases, with 9 bases sitting between them. This CDR3 is CASRGSVNQPQHF. The CDR3 DNA sequence: TGTGCCAGCAGGGGATCCGTCAATCAGCCCCAGCATTTT.

As for this clone: This sample includes further DNA sequences coding for the same CDR3. As DNA, the CDR3 is TGCGCCAGCAGCCTCCCCGGGACTGGGGCCAACGTCCTGACTTTC. This encodes CASSLPGTGANVLTF. J is TRBJ2-6 and V is TRBV5-1; tentative D call: TRBD2 (5 bases). Per the germline V gene, CDR1 is SGHRS and CDR2 is YFSETQ. The CDR3 spans 15 residues. V was shortened by 4 bases and J by 2 bases, with 10 bases between the two germline ends.

The gene calls are TRBV6-1 and TRBJ2-7, with a possible D match to TRBD2 (6 bases). The length of the CDR3 is 12 residues. Germline V gene data show CDR1 as MNHNS and CDR2 as SASEGT. V gave up 7 bases and J gave up 2 bases, with 9 bases separating them. In nucleotides, the CDR3 is TGTGCCAGCATAGCGGACCCCTACGAGCAGTACTTC. This codes for CASIADPYEQYF.

The chain links TRBV7-9 to TRBJ1-1; D is possibly TRBD1 (5 bases). The V end lost 5 bases, the J end lost 3 bases, and 10 bases lay between the germline ends. Germline loops: CDR1 SEHNR, CDR2 FQNEAQ (reference sequence). There are 13 residues in the CDR3. The CDR3 sequence is CASSLLGDTEAFF. The CDR3 bases are TGTGCCAGCAGCCTCCTGGGGGACACTGAAGCTTTCTTT.

V is TRBV7-8 and J is TRBJ1-4, with TRBD1 matching 7 bases. After removal of 5 bases from V and 5 bases from J, the junction contained 8 bases not matched to a gene. Germline loops: CDR1 SGHVS, CDR2 FQNEAQ. CDR3 size: 15 residues. The chain's CDR3 is CASSIRGGINEKLFF. The CDR3 nucleotides read TGTGCCAGCAGCATCAGGGGGGGAATCAATGAAAAACTGTTTTTT. The variable domain in full, completed from reference TRBV7-8 and TRBJ1-4, reads GAGVSQSPRYKVAKRGQDVALRCDPISGHVSLFWYQQALGQGPEFLTYFQNEAQLDKSGLPSDRFFAERPEGSVSTLKIQRTQQEDSAVYLCASSIRGGINEKLFFGSGTQLSVL.

The rearrangement uses TRBV11-2 and TRBJ1-5; D uncertain. Germline values: CDR1 SGHAT, CDR2 FQNNGV. V was trimmed by 4 bases and J by 4 bases, leaving 11 bases between them. This CDR3 region has 14 residues. The CDR3 DNA sequence: TGTGCCAGCAGCTCTCAGGCGGGAAATCAGCCCCAGCATTTT. This encodes CASSSQAGNQPQHF.